This entry lists 24 T cell receptor beta chains sequenced from one sample in a study of shared clonotypes between healthy human individuals. TCRdb keeps only in-frame clones here, not all; method: immunoSEQ multiplex PCR. The table has about 560,000 clones, around 78% seen once. Sequencing was performed on PBMCs. The receptors shown here come from a woman aged 40 to 50 in good health. Some clones in this sample may be carry-over from other donors' samples.

This chain connects TRBV11-3 to TRBJ2-5; 8 nucleotides match TRBD2. The J call could be wrong; TRBJ2-7 is a better fit for the DNA end. The CDR3 is 15 residues long. Germline V CDR1 and CDR2: SGHNT, YENEEA. The CDR3 is CASSLGSGSLYEQYF. In nucleotides, the CDR3 is TGTGCCAGCAGCTTAGGGAGCGGGAGTTTGTACGAGCAGTACTTC.

CDR3 sequence reads: CASSVSGKVTDTQYF. CDR3 nucleotide sequence: TGTGCCAGCAGCGTTAGCGGGAAGGTTACAGATACGCAGTATTTT. This rearrangement joins TRBV2 to TRBJ2-3, with TRBD2 identical over 8 bases. Germline V CDR1 and CDR2: SNHLY, FYNNEI. The CDR3 loop spans 15 amino acids. The ends lost 6 bases at V and 3 bases at J; junction bases unmatched: 8.

This clone was recorded only once. The chain carries TRBV5-1 and TRBJ2-7; 10 bases fit TRBD2. The CDR3 is 15 amino acids. Trimming took 4 bases from V and 5 from J; bases not matched to a gene: 9. CDR1 is SGHRS and CDR2 is YFSETQ in the germline V gene. This CDR3 is CASSPSAGGPHEQYF. The CDR3 nucleotides are TGCGCCAGCAGCCCCTCAGCGGGAGGGCCTCACGAGCAGTACTTC.

This clone was observed a single time. The chain carries TRBV5-1 and TRBJ2-4; the D gene could be TRBD1 or TRBD2 (6 bases each). This CDR3 comprises 16 residues. The germline V gene encodes CDR1 SGHRS and CDR2 YFSETQ. Trimming cost V 2 bases and J 1 base, with 13 bases left between them. CDR3 in DNA: TGCGCCAGCAGCTTAGGGCCGGGGGCTGCCAAAAACATTCAGTACTTC. Translation: CASSLGPGAAKNIQYF.

As to this clone: A far larger clone is one base from this, pointing to a likely read error. The DNA is omitted, as the CDR3 cannot be located on it reliably, and the CDR3 follows TCRdb's listing. V usage is TRBV30 and J usage is TRBJ2-6; the DNA was not used to check the table's D call, TRBD1. Counting both end residues, the CDR3 totals 16 amino acids. Germline V gene lookup returns CDR1 GTSNPN and CDR2 SVGIG (reference sequence). CDR3 amino acids: CAWSKLWGPGANVLAF.

The V call is TRBV28, the J call TRBJ2-7; D is uncertain. Germline values: CDR1 MDHEN, CDR2 SYDVKM. CDR3 length: 12 amino acids. V was trimmed by 5 bases and J by 9 bases, leaving 14 bases between them. CDR3 DNA sequence: TGTGCCAGCAGTGGACGGTTATATGGGCAGTACTTC. This encodes CASSGRLYGQYF.

This clone was detected many times. The identical CDR3 is also encoded by other nucleotide sequences in the sample. The chain joins TRBV6-6 to TRBJ1-1, with D unclear. Per germline, CDR1 MNHNY and CDR2 SVGAGI (reference sequence). This CDR3 contains 13 residues. The V end was cut by 7 bases, the J end by 2 bases, with 11 bases between. CDR3 sequence (DNA): TGTGCCAGCAACCCTGCAGGAAACACTGAAGCTTTCTTT. Translation: CASNPAGNTEAFF.

Concerning this clone: This sample also contains other DNA sequences that code for the same CDR3. The genes are TRBV27 and TRBJ2-2; TRBD2 might be the D (5 bases). V was cut by 3 bases and J by 4 bases, with 9 bases left in between. CDR3 size: 14 residues. Per germline, CDR1 MNHEY and CDR2 SMNVEV (reference sequence). CDR3 nucleotides: TGTGCCAGCAGTTTTACTAGTCTCACCGGGGAGCTGTTTTTT. Its translation: CASSFTSLTGELFF.

This clone was counted only a few times. The chain has TRBV19 and TRBJ2-5; 7 bases agree with TRBD2. V was pared by 3 bases and J by 5 bases, with 6 bases of the junction left unmatched. CDR1 is LNHDA and CDR2 is SQIVND in the germline V gene (reference sequence). The length of the CDR3 is 14 residues. CDR3 coding DNA: TGTGCCAGTAGTATCGGCGGGAGAGGGGAGACCCAGTACTTC. Its protein is CASSIGGRGETQYF.

The V and J genes are TRBV18 and TRBJ1-4; 7 bases align to TRBD1. Germline V gene lookup returns CDR1 KGHSH and CDR2 LQKENI. V lost 0 bases, J lost 7 bases, and 5 bases stayed unmatched. The CDR3 runs to 15 residues. CDR3: CASSPPEGGSEKLFF. Written as DNA, the CDR3 is TGTGCCAGCTCACCACCGGAAGGGGGCTCTGAAAAACTGTTTTTT.

In this sample, this clone turned up many times. The chain combines TRBV28 with TRBJ1-1; tentatively, D is TRBD1 (5 bases). Trimming removed 6 bases at V and 1 base at J, with 15 bases between. CDR3 length equals 15 residues. CDR1 MDHEN and CDR2 SYDVKM come from the germline V gene. CDR3 loop: CASRPYGGGNTEAFF. The CDR3 DNA sequence: TGTGCCAGCAGGCCGTACGGGGGAGGGAACACTGAAGCTTTCTTT. The whole variable domain, filled in from reference TRBV28 and TRBJ1-1, reads DVKVTQSSRYLVKRTGEKVFLECVQDMDHENMFWYRQDPGLGLRLIYFSYDVKMKEKGDIPEGYSVSREKKERFSLILESASTNQTSMYLCASRPYGGGNTEAFFGQGTRLTVV.

Only one count was recorded for this clone. This chain connects TRBV4-2 to TRBJ1-3, with D perhaps matching TRBD1 (5 bases). V dropped 8 bases and J dropped 3 bases, with 14 bases sitting between them. There are 14 residues in the CDR3. The germline V gene has CDR1 LGHNA and CDR2 YNFKEQ. The CDR3 DNA is TGTGCCAGCCGCCCTAACCAGGGTGGAAACACCATATATTTT. This gives the protein CASRPNQGGNTIYF.

The J gene is TRBJ2-5, the V gene TRBV7-2, with D possibly called TRBD1 or TRBD2 (6 bases each). Germline V gene lookup returns CDR1 SGHTA and CDR2 FQGNSA. This CDR3 spans 13 amino acids. With 7 bases removed from V and 5 bases from J, the gap between germline ends came to 14 bases. The CDR3: CASTEGGWETQYF. The CDR3 DNA reads as TGTGCCAGCACCGAGGGGGGCTGGGAGACCCAGTACTTC.

This sequence joins TRBV11-2 and TRBJ2-7; 8 bases line up with TRBD1. The length of the CDR3 is 15 residues. V shed 5 bases, J shed 2 bases, and the junction held 8 bases outside the gene matches. The germline CDR1 and CDR2 sequences are SGHAT and FQNNGV. The CDR3 protein is CASSLSGTGAYEQYF. In DNA form, the CDR3 reads TGTGCCAGCAGCCTATCCGGGACAGGCGCCTACGAGCAGTACTTC. The full variable domain, rest sourced from reference TRBV11-2 and TRBJ2-7, is EAGVAQSPRYKIIEKRQSVAFWCNPISGHATLYWYQQILGQGPKLLIQFQNNGVVDDSQLPKDRFSAERLKGVDSTLKIQPAKLEDSAVYLCASSLSGTGAYEQYFGPGTRLTVT.

The gene calls are TRBV28 and TRBJ1-2; TRBD1 aligns across 7 bases. V lost 5 bases, J lost 7 bases, and 25 bases stayed unmatched. Germline loops: CDR1 MDHEN, CDR2 SYDVKM. The length of the CDR3 is 19 residues. CDR3 residues: CASSPGGSGGGRDYGGYTF. The CDR3 bases are TGTGCCAGCAGTCCTGGAGGTTCAGGGGGAGGTAGGGACTATGGTGGCTACACCTTC.

In the case of this clone: A clone one base away is much larger, so this may be a read error. The rearrangement uses TRBV6-5 and TRBJ1-2; possibly TRBD1 for D (5 bases). Germline CDR1 is MNHEY and CDR2 is SVGAGI. This CDR3 has 12 amino acids. CDR3 coding DNA: TGTGTCAGCAGCAGGGTTGGGGATGGCTACACCTTC. Protein: CVSSRVGDGYTF.

The rearrangement links TRBV1 to TRBJ2-3; the D call of TRBD2 is as the table states it, not checked on the DNA. TRBV1 is a recognized pseudogene. CDR3 length: 18 residues. Written as DNA, the CDR3 is TGCACCAGCAGCCAAGAGGAGCTGGGAGCGGGTTACGCAGATACGCAGTATTTT. Residues: CTSSQEELGAGYADTQYF.

This clone is a singleton in its sample. V gene TRBV25-1 combines with J gene TRBJ2-1; D may be TRBD2 (5 bases). The V and J ends lost 5 bases and 4 bases respectively, with 9 bases between them. CDR1 MGHDK and CDR2 SYGVNS come from the germline V gene. The CDR3 is 13 amino acids. CDR3 in DNA: TGTGCCAGCAGTTTGGGAGAATACAATGAGCAGTTCTTC. Translated, it gives CASSLGEYNEQFF. Filled out from reference TRBV25-1 and TRBJ2-1, the complete variable domain reads EADIYQTPRYLVIGTGKKITLECSQTMGHDKMYWYQQDPGMELHLIHYSYGVNSTEKGDLSSESTVSRIRTEHFPLTLESARPSHTSQYLCASSLGEYNEQFFGPGTRLTVL.

This clone was seen more than once but under ten times. This chain uses TRBV10-3 with TRBJ1-5; D gene unclear. CDR1 and CDR2 from the germline V gene are ENHRY and SYGVKD. Trimming pared 0 bases from V and 3 bases from J, leaving 6 bases between. CDR3 length: 14 residues. The CDR3 coding sequence is TGTGCCATCAGTGAGTCCAACGCCAATCAGCCCCAGCATTTT. Its protein is CAISESNANQPQHF.

The V gene is TRBV11-2, the J gene TRBJ2-5, with D perhaps TRBD1 (6 bases). This CDR3 is 15 amino acids long. With 1 base removed from V and 1 base from J, the gap between germline ends came to 10 bases. Germline-derived CDR1 and CDR2 are SGHAT and FQNNGV. Written as DNA, the CDR3 is TGTGCCAGCAGCTTAGCCAGGGGTCCCCAAGAGACCCAGTACTTC. Residues: CASSLARGPQETQYF. The full variable domain, rest sourced from reference TRBV11-2 and TRBJ2-5, is EAGVAQSPRYKIIEKRQSVAFWCNPISGHATLYWYQQILGQGPKLLIQFQNNGVVDDSQLPKDRFSAERLKGVDSTLKIQPAKLEDSAVYLCASSLARGPQETQYFGPGTRLLVL.

The rearrangement joins TRBV7-7 to TRBJ2-1; D remains ambiguous. Germline V CDR1 and CDR2: SSHAT, FNYEAQ (reference sequence). V gave up 2 bases and J gave up 9 bases, with 14 bases separating them. This CDR3 spans 14 amino acids. The CDR3 nucleotides read TGTGCCAGCAGCTTATTTTTCTTAACCGGTGAGCAGTTCTTC. Protein product: CASSLFFLTGEQFF.

This clone was recorded many times. The J gene is TRBJ2-1, the V gene TRBV2; possible D gene TRBD1, 6 bases. V lost 2 bases to trimming and J lost 2 bases, with 7 bases between them. The CDR3 has 14 residues. The germline gives CDR1 SNHLY, CDR2 FYNNEI. CDR3: CASSESGAYNEQFF. CDR3 DNA: TGTGCCAGCAGTGAATCAGGGGCCTACAATGAGCAGTTCTTC.

The chain carries TRBV5-4 and TRBJ2-2; possibly TRBD1 for D (6 bases). CDR3 size: 16 residues. Trimming cost V 3 bases and J 0 bases, with 12 bases left between them. Germline V gene lookup returns CDR1 SGHNT and CDR2 YYREEE (reference sequence). Here the CDR3 DNA reads TGTGCCAGCAGCTCCAGGGGACCATCGAACACCGGGGAGCTGTTTTTT. It is translated as CASSSRGPSNTGELFF.

In regard to this clone: Other DNA sequences of this sample code for an identical CDR3. The chain has TRBV18 and TRBJ1-5; 7 nucleotides agree with TRBD1. With V trimmed by 4 bases and J by 0 bases, 6 bases remained unmatched. The CDR3 covers 16 residues. Germline V gene sequence: CDR1 KGHSH, CDR2 LQKENI. CDR3 amino acids: CASSLSTGNSNQPQHF. DNA of the CDR3: TGTGCCAGCTCACTATCGACAGGGAATAGCAATCAGCCCCAGCATTTT.